Listed here is a single T cell receptor (beta chain). The sample belongs to a study of shared clonotypes between healthy human individuals. As for the study in general: The study used three CD4 naive, three CD4 memory, two CD8 naive and one CD8 memory plate per donor.

The CDR3 loop spans 11 amino acids. CDR1 DFQATT and CDR2 SNEGSKA come from the germline V gene (reference sequence). The germline V and J ends were trimmed by 6 bases and 0 bases, with 2 bases remaining between them. Only in-frame clones appear in the TCRdb table, and some are missing; sequencing was by immunoSEQ multiplex PCR. This sample yields approximately 700,000 clones, of which about 80% are seen a single time; around 1.8% belongs to the top ten. Sequencing was carried out using memory CD4+ T cells sorted from blood. Stated subset: CD45RA-negative fraction. This TCR was sampled from a woman aged 25 to 39 in good health. This chain joins TRBV20-1 and TRBJ1-4, with D uncertain. The CDR3 DNA follows: TGCAGTGCCTCAACTAATGAAAAACTGTTTTTT. Encoded protein: CSASTNEKLFF.